This T cell receptor beta chain was identified in a study of blood T cells in healthy people across ages. Total RNA, at least 6 micrograms per sample, was extracted from PBMCs. This clonotype came up many times. A J-beta primer mix and a sample-barcoded 5' primer were used in a second PCR of about 6 to 12 cycles. TCRdb reanalysed the 5' RACE reads using MiXCR and keeps one entry per CDR3 protein. Of fewer than 700,000 distinct CDR3 sequences listed, roughly 43% are singletons. The CDR3 length is 13 residues. CDR1 MNHNY and CDR2 SVGAGI come from the germline V gene (reference sequence). V lost 9 bases to trimming and J lost 3 bases, with 15 bases between them.

The origin of this receptor is a man aged 80 or over in good health. The rearrangement uses TRBV6-6 and TRBJ2-7, with D perhaps assigned TRBD1 or TRBD2 (5 bases each). Sequenced material: blood. CDR3: CASTGTWGYEQYF. DNA for the CDR3: TGTGCCAGTACCGGGACCTGGGGCTACGAGCAGTACTTC.